The entry that follows covers one T cell receptor (beta chain) sequence. This specimen includes other DNA sequences encoding the same CDR3. Authors' methods: Reference gene primer amplification gave nucleated cell count estimates. Clones were sequenced by immunoSEQ multiplex PCR, and TCRdb holds only the in-frame ones, with some missing. The V and J calls and clone size are taken from that table; D and trimming were inferred from the DNA. In the table there are 250,000 or so clones, about 80% of which are singletons. The data are from a study of blood T cell repertoires in COVID-19. Turning to the study itself: Sources were T cells, B-cell-depleted T cells, or PBMCs; the material itself was cDNA or gDNA.

V shed 3 bases and J shed 5 bases, with 7 bases lying between them. The CDR3 loop spans 13 amino acids. CDR1 is KGHSH, CDR2 LQKENI, per germline. The source material was peripheral blood. The chain carries TRBV18 and TRBJ1-4, with D possibly matching TRBD1 (5 bases). This receptor was identified in a woman older than 75 with acute or convalescent COVID-19. CDR3 region: CASSPGLNEKLFF. Written as DNA, the CDR3 is TGTGCCAGCTCACCGGGGCTGAATGAAAAACTGTTTTTT.